This TCR beta chain was sequenced during a study of T cell repertoires in cytomegalovirus infection (dated by TCRdb to between 2019 and 2020). For the wider study: Recently identified HLA-C-restricted CMV epitopes, whose presentation resists viral immunomodulation, were targeted by peptide stimulations together with well-studied HLA-B-restricted epitopes. The HLA type of each donor mattered for the analysis, because public TCR beta signatures pointed to carriage of CMV infection along with the matching HLA type. General conclusions and limits of the study: In both this cohort and an independent cohort of several hundred donors, the cumulative frequency of public TCR beta family members distinguished carriers of CMV infection plus the relevant HLA type. The ex vivo response was dominated by HLA-C-restricted CMV-specific TCR beta clonotypes, which also provided the single most frequent clonotype in two of eight donors.

As for this clonotype: Its cognate antigen has yet to be identified. Base qualities are missing; no much larger clone stands one base away.

CDR1 MNHEY and CDR2 SVGAGI were looked up in the germline V gene. The junction shows trimming of 5 bases on V and 6 bases on J, plus 16 bases between the germline ends. The CDR3 holds 15 amino acids from the cysteine to the phenylalanine. Only the CDR3 region is kept as DNA, spanning 45 bases read in frame from base 1. This specimen's treatment or condition label, interpreted: in vitro stimulation with specific CMV peptide epitopes to enrich CMV-specific T cells. For sequencing, an Illumina HiSeq 1500 was employed. Clones were called with MiXCR by TCRdb after fastp trimmed the public reads at Q25, and only in-frame beta chains were retained. Each record represents a unique CDR3 protein, reported with the most common genes and DNA among its rows. In this sample the table shows 700,000 to 950,000 distinct CDR3 sequences, over 25% of which occur a single time. The ten largest clones take up around 12% of the sample.

Source: cultured CD8+ T cells from PBMCs, taken from culture after CMV antigen stimulation. The source is a human donor in good health (CMV status not recorded). Some clones in this sample may be carry-over from other donors' samples. This chain is built from TRBV6-5 and TRBJ1-4, with the D gene call left open. The DNA sequence is as follows: TGTGCCAGCAGTCAAGCGCTAGGGTTCGATGAAAAACTGTTTTTT. It encodes CASSQALGFDEKLFF.